Listed here is a single T cell receptor beta chain. Trimming pared 2 bases from V and 3 bases from J, leaving 10 bases between. Germline V lookup: CDR1 KGHSH, CDR2 LQKENI. The CDR3 is 14 amino acids. Time point in this sample: peripheral blood 6 weeks after treatment start. The data were produced by immunoSEQ multiplex PCR, yet TCRdb's version contains in-frame clones alone and is incomplete. The top ten hold approximately 8% of the sample, which has roughly 100,000 clones, less than 90% seen once. The sample is drawn from a study of PD-L1 blockade in urothelial cancer. Study-wide context: Atezolizumab, begun by patients around 2014, was given at 1,200 mg intravenously every 3 weeks. Samples came from 3 weeks, at the second dose, and 6 weeks into treatment.

Sequencing was performed on PBMCs, taken around atezolizumab (anti-PD-L1) treatment. This chain links TRBV18 with TRBJ1-1; a weak D match, TRBD1 (5 bases). The TCR comes from a man in his 70s with urothelial cancer. In nucleotides, the CDR3 is TGTGCCAGCTCACCAGGGGCCGTGGACACTGAAGCTTTCTTT. Translation: CASSPGAVDTEAFF.